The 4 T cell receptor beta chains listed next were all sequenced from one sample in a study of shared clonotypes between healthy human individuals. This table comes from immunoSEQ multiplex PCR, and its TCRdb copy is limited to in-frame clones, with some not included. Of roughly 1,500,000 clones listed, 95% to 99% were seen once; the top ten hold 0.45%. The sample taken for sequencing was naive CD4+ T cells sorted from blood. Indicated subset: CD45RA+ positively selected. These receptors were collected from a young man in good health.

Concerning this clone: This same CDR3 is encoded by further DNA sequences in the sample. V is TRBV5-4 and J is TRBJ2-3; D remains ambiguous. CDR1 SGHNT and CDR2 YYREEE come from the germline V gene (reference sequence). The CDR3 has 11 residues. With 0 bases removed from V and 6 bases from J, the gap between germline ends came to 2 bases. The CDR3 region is CASSLEDTQYF. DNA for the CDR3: TGTGCCAGCAGCTTGGAGGATACGCAGTATTTT.

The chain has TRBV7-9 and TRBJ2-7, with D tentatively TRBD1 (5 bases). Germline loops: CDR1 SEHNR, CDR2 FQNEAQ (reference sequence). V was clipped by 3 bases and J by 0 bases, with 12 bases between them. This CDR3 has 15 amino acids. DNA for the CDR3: TGTGCCAGCAGCTTGGGGCGGACAAGCTCCTACGAGCAGTACTTC. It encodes CASSLGRTSSYEQYF.

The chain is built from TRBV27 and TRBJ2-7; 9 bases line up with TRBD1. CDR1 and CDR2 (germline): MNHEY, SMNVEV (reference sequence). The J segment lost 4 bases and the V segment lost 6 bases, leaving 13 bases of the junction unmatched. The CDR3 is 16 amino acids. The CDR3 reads CASRPGLGQGIYEQYF. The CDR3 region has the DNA TGTGCCAGCAGACCCGGACTCGGACAGGGGATTTACGAGCAGTACTTC.

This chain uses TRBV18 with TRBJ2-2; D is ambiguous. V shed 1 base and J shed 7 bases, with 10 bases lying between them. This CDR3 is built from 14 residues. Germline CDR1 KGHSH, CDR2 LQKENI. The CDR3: CASSPLDVNGELFF. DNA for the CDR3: TGTGCCAGCTCACCACTGGACGTAAACGGGGAGCTGTTTTTT.